The 32 T cell receptor beta chains given below trace back to one sample, sequenced in a study of siplizumab effects on memory and regulatory T cells. TCRdb's copy holds only in-frame clones and misses some; the assay was immunoSEQ multiplex PCR. In the table there are some 7,200 clones, under 80% of which are singletons. The sample consisted of effector memory CD8+ T cells sorted from blood. Noted subset: unstimulated CD8+ effector memory T cells. These receptors came from a human donor in good health.

Within the sample, this clone is medium-sized. The chain has TRBV6-4 and TRBJ2-6, with D possibly being TRBD2 (5 bases). This CDR3 has 15 residues. Germline V gene sequence: CDR1 MRHNA, CDR2 SNTAGT. Trimming took off 6 bases at V and 1 base at J, with 10 bases between the two ends. The CDR3 DNA sequence: TGTGCCAGCAGCGAAGAGGGTTCTGGGGCCAACGTCCTGACTTTC. Residues: CASSEEGSGANVLTF.

The rearrangement joins TRBV14 to TRBJ1-2, with D maybe TRBD1 (6 bases). The CDR3 length is 16 residues. The germline CDR1 and CDR2 sequences are SGHDN and FVKESK. V lost 4 bases, J lost 5 bases, and 20 bases lay in between. In DNA, the CDR3 is TGTGCCAGCAGCCTTATTCCTTCGGGACAACCTTATGGCTACACCTTC. This translates into CASSLIPSGQPYGYTF.

The chain has TRBV7-9 and TRBJ2-7; 9 bases fit TRBD1. With V trimmed by 4 bases and J by 3 bases, 10 bases remained unmatched. Germline CDR1 is SEHNR and CDR2 is FQNEAQ (reference sequence). CDR3 size: 16 residues. The chain's CDR3 is CASSYNIGTGNYEQYF. Written as DNA, the CDR3 is TGTGCCAGCAGCTATAACATCGGGACAGGGAACTACGAGCAGTACTTC.

This clone appeared a single time. This sequence joins TRBV2 and TRBJ2-7; 9 nucleotides agree with TRBD1. CDR1 and CDR2 from the germline V gene are SNHLY and FYNNEI. The CDR3 is made up of 15 amino acids. V lost 4 bases to trimming and J lost 4 bases; unmatched junction nucleotides: 8. This CDR3 is CASSGVWTGEYEQYF. CDR3 coding DNA: TGTGCCAGCAGTGGGGTTTGGACAGGGGAGTACGAGCAGTACTTC.

This rearrangement joins TRBV27 to TRBJ1-2, with D tentatively TRBD1 (5 bases). The CDR3 has 13 amino acids. V was trimmed by 6 bases and J by 4 bases, leaving 12 bases between them. Germline values: CDR1 MNHEY, CDR2 SMNVEV (reference sequence). The CDR3 protein is CASSPTDGYGYTF. The CDR3, as DNA: TGTGCCAGCAGCCCGACAGATGGCTATGGCTACACCTTC.

The V gene is TRBV28, the J gene TRBJ2-7; 8 bases are a match to TRBD1. J was trimmed by 7 bases and V by 2 bases; bases with no gene match: 4. CDR1 is MDHEN and CDR2 is SYDVKM in the germline V gene. The CDR3 runs to 13 residues. Written as DNA, the CDR3 is TGTGCCAGCAGTTTAGTTCAGGGGGCGGAGCAGTACTTC. Its translation is CASSLVQGAEQYF.

This chain connects TRBV4-1 to TRBJ2-7; TRBD2 matches 7 bases. The germline V gene encodes CDR1 MGHRA and CDR2 YSYEKL. V lost 1 base and J lost 2; bases outside the gene matches: 5. This CDR3 has 15 amino acids. This CDR3 reads CASSQVPGTTYEQYF. The DNA for the CDR3 is TGCGCCAGCAGCCAAGTTCCGGGGACTACCTACGAGCAGTACTTC.

This clone has a handful of counts. This chain uses TRBV5-6 with TRBJ2-6; no clear D gene. The CDR3 has 15 residues. Trimming cost V 0 bases and J 4 bases, with 8 bases left between them. Germline V gene data show CDR1 as SGHDT and CDR2 as YYEEEE. The CDR3 spells CASSLGWGGANVLTF. The CDR3 DNA is TGTGCCAGCAGCTTGGGGTGGGGAGGGGCCAACGTCCTGACTTTC.

The chain employs TRBV9 and TRBJ2-7; D is ambiguous. Trimming left V 2 bases short and J 7 bases short, with 10 bases between. CDR1 is SGDLS, CDR2 YYNGEE, per germline. This CDR3 contains 12 residues. The CDR3 coding sequence is TGTGCCAGCAGCGTCGAAAAGGGTGAGCAGTACTTC. The encoded protein is CASSVEKGEQYF.

This chain uses TRBV6-5 with TRBJ2-7; 9 nucleotides agree with TRBD1. With 6 bases clipped from V and 1 base from J, the junction kept 7 bases outside the gene matches. This CDR3 is built from 15 residues. Germline V lookup: CDR1 MNHEY, CDR2 SVGAGI. This chain's CDR3 is CASSTPGQGSYEQYF. CDR3 bases: TGTGCCAGCAGCACCCCGGGACAGGGTTCCTACGAGCAGTACTTC.

CDR3 sequence: CASSERTGNTEAFF. Written as DNA, the CDR3 is TGTGCCAGCAGTGAAAGGACAGGGAACACTGAAGCTTTCTTT. This chain joins TRBV2 and TRBJ1-1; 7 bases fit TRBD1. The CDR3 extends over 14 amino acids. The junction had 1 base not matched to a gene; V was cut back by 2 bases and J by 1 base. The germline V gene has CDR1 SNHLY and CDR2 FYNNEI.

The V call is TRBV19, the J call TRBJ2-1; 8 nucleotides line up with TRBD2. There are 14 residues in the CDR3. V dropped 6 bases and J dropped 3; count of bases not matched to a gene: 4. From germline, CDR1 is LNHDA and CDR2 SQIVND (reference sequence). The CDR3 here is CASSTSGDYNEQFF. The DNA of the CDR3 is TGTGCCAGTAGCACTAGCGGAGACTACAATGAGCAGTTCTTC.

The table lists this clone with a few counts. This chain uses TRBV7-2 with TRBJ2-1, with 10 positions matching TRBD2. CDR3 length: 17 amino acids. The V and J ends lost 1 base and 7 bases, in that order; junction bases with no gene match: 10. CDR1 and CDR2 (germline): SGHTA, FQGNSA. DNA of the CDR3: TGTGCCAGCAGCTTAGTCGGACTAGCGGCACGCCCTAATGAGCAGTTCTTC. Its protein product is CASSLVGLAARPNEQFF.

The chain couples TRBV6-5 to TRBJ2-7; 7 nucleotides align to TRBD1. The CDR3 spans 15 residues. J was trimmed by 5 bases and V by 0 bases; bases with no gene match: 7. CDR1 and CDR2 (germline): MNHEY, SVGAGI. CDR3 region: CASSYSSQGVDEQYF. The CDR3, as DNA: TGTGCCAGCAGTTACTCCAGTCAGGGGGTGGACGAGCAGTACTTC.

The rearrangement links TRBV18 to TRBJ2-1; 12 positions agree with TRBD2. The CDR3 runs 15 residues. Germline V gene lookup returns CDR1 KGHSH and CDR2 LQKENI. V shed 4 bases and J 10 bases; nucleotides not matched to a gene: 8. CDR3 nucleotides: TGTGCCAGCTCACACCCTCTAGCGGGAGGGCCCGAGCAGTTCTTC. Amino acid sequence: CASSHPLAGGPEQFF.

CDR3 protein: CASTQTGLNTEAFF. The CDR3 bases are TGTGCCAGCACTCAGACAGGGCTAAACACTGAAGCTTTCTTT. The chain couples TRBV27 to TRBJ1-1; 7 bases align to TRBD1. The V gene end was trimmed by 7 bases and the J gene end by 2 bases; junction bases not matched to a gene: 7. Germline CDR1 is MNHEY and CDR2 is SMNVEV (reference sequence). The CDR3 totals 14 residues.

V gene TRBV13 combines with J gene TRBJ1-3; tentative D call: TRBD1 (6 bases). This CDR3 is 17 amino acids long. Germline CDR1 is PRHDT and CDR2 is FYEKMQ (reference sequence). The V end lost 4 bases, the J end lost 0 bases, and 16 bases lay between the germline ends. In nucleotides, the CDR3 is TGTGCCAGCAGCTCCGTAGGGGGACGGCACTCTGGAAACACCATATATTTT. Amino acid sequence: CASSSVGGRHSGNTIYF.

The V and J genes are TRBV12-5 and TRBJ2-1; 9 nucleotides agree with TRBD2. With 3 bases clipped from V and 4 bases from J, the junction kept 7 bases outside the gene matches. Germline V lookup: CDR1 LGHNT, CDR2 FRNRAP. This CDR3 spans 16 amino acids. The CDR3 protein is CASGFSGSALYNEQFF. CDR3 bases: TGTGCTAGTGGTTTTAGCGGGAGCGCACTATACAATGAGCAGTTCTTC.

The chain carries TRBV13 and TRBJ1-1; D remains unclear. V was shortened by 0 bases and J by 1 base, with 15 bases between the two germline ends. Germline V CDR1 and CDR2: PRHDT, FYEKMQ (reference sequence). The CDR3 is 17 residues long. The CDR3 region has the DNA TGTGCCAGCAGCTTAGGGCTTCCGGGCAGTGGGAACACTGAAGCTTTCTTT. Residues: CASSLGLPGSGNTEAFF.

This clone was picked up one time. V and J are TRBV10-3 and TRBJ1-1; 10 bases map to TRBD1. V lost 7 bases, J lost 5 bases, and 7 bases stayed unmatched. Germline CDR1 and CDR2: ENHRY and SYGVKD. This CDR3 is built from 14 residues. The DNA for the CDR3 is TGTGCCATCAATACTCCGGGACAGGGGACTGAAGCTTTCTTT. Its protein product is CAINTPGQGTEAFF.

A few counts support this clone. The chain couples TRBV2 to TRBJ2-7; D remains ambiguous. This CDR3 has 13 residues. Per the germline V gene, CDR1 is SNHLY and CDR2 is FYNNEI. The V gene lost 2 bases and the J gene lost 3 bases, with 8 bases spanning the gap. The CDR3 bases are TGTGCCAGCAGTGAATTTGGGCACTACGAGCAGTACTTC. As protein: CASSEFGHYEQYF. Based on the CDR3 plus reference TRBV2 and TRBJ2-7, the full variable domain is EPEVTQTPSHQVTQMGQEVILRCVPISNHLYFYWYRQILGQKVEFLVSFYNNEISEKSEIFDDQFSVERPDGSNFTLKIRSTKLEDSAMYFCASSEFGHYEQYFGPGTRLTVT.

The V gene is TRBV4-2, the J gene TRBJ1-2, with 9 bases fitting TRBD1. The CDR3 is made up of 14 amino acids. V lost 4 bases to trimming and J lost 6 bases; unmatched junction nucleotides: 6. Germline CDR1 reads LGHNA; CDR2 reads YNFKEQ. CDR3 sequence reads: CASSPQGARDGYTF. In nucleotides, the CDR3 is TGTGCCAGCAGCCCACAGGGGGCGAGGGATGGCTACACCTTC.

This clone came up a few times. V usage is TRBV27 and J usage is TRBJ2-7; D might be TRBD1 (6 bases). V was cut by 7 bases and J by 0 bases, with 13 bases left in between. Germline V CDR1 and CDR2: MNHEY, SMNVEV (reference sequence). CDR3 length: 14 residues. CDR3 protein: CASMTGRGSYEQYF. CDR3 DNA sequence: TGTGCCAGCATGACGGGCAGGGGCTCCTACGAGCAGTACTTC.

J is TRBJ2-1 and V is TRBV2; D is perhaps TRBD2 (5 bases). The CDR3 length is 15 residues. Looked up from germline, CDR1 is SNHLY and CDR2 is FYNNEI. The V end lost 4 bases, the J end lost 0 bases, and 10 bases lay between the germline ends. Written as DNA, the CDR3 is TGTGCCAGCAGTGCTAGCCCTAGCTCCTACAATGAGCAGTTCTTC. It codes for CASSASPSSYNEQFF.

The count of this clone is one. CDR3 region: CASSLASGRLNEQFF. The CDR3 bases are TGTGCCAGCAGCTTAGCTAGCGGGAGGCTCAATGAGCAGTTCTTC. V is TRBV7-9 and J is TRBJ2-1, with TRBD2 matching 10 bases. The V gene end was trimmed by 0 bases and the J gene end by 6 bases; junction bases not matched to a gene: 2. CDR1 and CDR2 (germline): SEHNR, FQNEAQ (reference sequence). The CDR3 has 15 residues.

The chain carries TRBV11-2 and TRBJ2-1, with unresolved D. Deletions cut 5 bases from V and 4 bases from J, with 9 bases between. Germline V CDR1 and CDR2: SGHAT, FQNNGV. The CDR3 consists of 13 residues. The CDR3 DNA reads as TGTGCCAGCAGCCCGATTGAGTACAATGAGCAGTTCTTC. Translation gives CASSPIEYNEQFF.

This clone was seen a handful of times. CDR3 region: CASSAGGTGELFF. The CDR3 region has the DNA TGCGCCAGCAGTGCGGGGGGCACCGGGGAGCTGTTTTTT. The chain combines TRBV10-2 with TRBJ2-2; 7 bases align to TRBD2. The germline V gene has CDR1 WSHSY and CDR2 SAAADI. The V gene end was trimmed by 4 bases and the J gene end by 4 bases; junction bases not matched to a gene: 0. CDR3 length: 13 residues.

The chain is built from TRBV19 and TRBJ1-4, with D possibly TRBD1 on 5 matching bases. The CDR3 length is 14 residues. In germline, CDR1 is LNHDA, CDR2 SQIVND (reference sequence). Trimming took off 4 bases at V and 12 bases at J, with 18 bases between the two ends. Here the CDR3 reads CASSRGRPFGELFF. The CDR3 DNA sequence: TGTGCCAGTAGTAGGGGACGGCCTTTCGGGGAACTGTTTTTT.

This sequence joins TRBV9 and TRBJ2-3; TRBD1 agrees at 7 bases. CDR1 is SGDLS and CDR2 is YYNGEE in the germline V gene. The CDR3 is 17 amino acids. The V segment lost 2 bases and the J segment 1 base; nucleotides outside the gene matches: 10. The CDR3 DNA reads TGTGCCAGCAGCGTCTCGACAGGGTTTATGGGCACAGATACGCAGTATTTT. This sequence encodes CASSVSTGFMGTDTQYF.

This sequence joins TRBV30 and TRBJ2-7; D possibly corresponds to TRBD2 (6 bases). The germline V gene has CDR1 GTSNPN and CDR2 SVGIG (reference sequence). This CDR3 spans 13 amino acids. V lost 0 bases and J 6 bases, leaving 12 bases between the germline ends. CDR3 in amino acids: CAWSVGGSLEQYF. The DNA for the CDR3 is TGTGCCTGGAGTGTAGGAGGGTCCCTCGAGCAGTACTTC. Filled out from reference TRBV30 and TRBJ2-7, the complete variable domain reads SQTIHQWPATLVQPVGSPLSLECTVEGTSNPNLYWYRQAAGRGLQLLFYSVGIGQISSEVPQNLSASRPQDRQFILSSKKLLLSDSGFYLCAWSVGGSLEQYFGPGTRLTVT.

The V call is TRBV19, the J call TRBJ2-1; TRBD2 might be the D (6 bases). Germline-derived CDR1 and CDR2 are LNHDA and SQIVND (reference sequence). Trimming removed 2 bases from V and 4 bases from J, with 15 bases in between. The CDR3 loop spans 16 amino acids. The CDR3 here is CASSIHPTRGYNEQFF. CDR3 in DNA: TGTGCCAGTAGTATACACCCGACTAGGGGTTACAATGAGCAGTTCTTC. The complete variable domain, with remaining parts taken from reference TRBV19 and TRBJ2-1, reads DGGITQSPKYLFRKEGQNVTLSCEQNLNHDAMYWYRQDPGQGLRLIYYSQIVNDFQKGDIAEGYSVSREKKESFPLTVTSAQKNPTAFYLCASSIHPTRGYNEQFFGPGTRLTVL.

The V gene is TRBV7-9, the J gene TRBJ2-2; 16 bases are shared with TRBD2. The CDR3 spans 19 residues. V lost 5 bases, J lost 0 bases, and 6 bases stayed unmatched. CDR1 and CDR2 from the germline V gene are SEHNR and FQNEAQ (reference sequence). The DNA of the CDR3 is TGTGCCAGCAGCACGATTGGGACTAGCGGGAGGGCGAACACCGGGGAGCTGTTTTTT. This sequence encodes CASSTIGTSGRANTGELFF.